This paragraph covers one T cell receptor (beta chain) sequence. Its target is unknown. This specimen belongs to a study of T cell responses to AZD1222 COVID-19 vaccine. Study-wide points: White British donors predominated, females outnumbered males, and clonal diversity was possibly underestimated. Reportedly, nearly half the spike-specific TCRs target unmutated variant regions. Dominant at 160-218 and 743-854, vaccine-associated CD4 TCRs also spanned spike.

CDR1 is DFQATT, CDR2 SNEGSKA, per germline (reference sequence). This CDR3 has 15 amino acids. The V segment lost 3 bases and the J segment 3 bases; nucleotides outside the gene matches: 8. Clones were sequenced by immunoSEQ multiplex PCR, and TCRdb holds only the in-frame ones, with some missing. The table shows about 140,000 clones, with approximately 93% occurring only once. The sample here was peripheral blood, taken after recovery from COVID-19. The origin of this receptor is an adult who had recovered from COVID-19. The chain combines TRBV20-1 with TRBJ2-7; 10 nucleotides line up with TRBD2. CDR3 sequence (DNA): TGCAGTGCTAGTGAAGATCGACTAGCGGGCTACGAGCAGTACTTC. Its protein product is CSASEDRLAGYEQYF.